These 8 T cell receptor beta chains came from one sample sequenced in a study of cytomegalovirus exposure and HLA in healthy donors. PCR amplification relied on 60 Vbeta primers (plus 13 Jbeta primers). The assay was immunoSEQ multiplex PCR, and TCRdb's table has in-frame clones only and misses some. The data hold about 100,000 clones, with about 80% observed a single time. The sequenced material came from PBMCs. These receptors were taken from a middle-aged man in good health and CMV-seronegative.

This rearrangement joins TRBV7-3 to TRBJ1-2; perhaps TRBD1 as D (6 bases). The CDR3 covers 16 residues. The ends were cut back, 1 base at V and 0 bases at J, with 12 bases in the middle. Germline values: CDR1 SGHTA, CDR2 FQGTGA. The CDR3 bases are TGTGCCAGCAGCTTAAATGGACAGTCCTCTAACTATGGCTACACCTTC. It is translated as CASSLNGQSSNYGYTF. Based on the CDR3 plus reference TRBV7-3 and TRBJ1-2, the full variable domain is GAGVSQTPSNKVTEKGKYVELRCDPISGHTALYWYRQSLGQGPEFLIYFQGTGAADDSGLPNDRFFAVRPEGSVSTLKIQRTERGDSAVYLCASSLNGQSSNYGYTFGSGTRLTVV.

Only a few counts were recorded for this clone. The chain combines TRBV7-9 with TRBJ2-7; 9 positions agree with TRBD2. Germline values: CDR1 SEHNR, CDR2 FQNEAQ (reference sequence). Trimming cost V 4 bases and J 4 bases; bases outside gene matches: 8. There are 15 residues in the CDR3. CDR3 sequence: CASSSFSGGTYEQYF. CDR3 nucleotides: TGTGCCAGCAGCTCCTTTAGCGGGGGCACATACGAGCAGTACTTC.

The gene calls are TRBV7-8 and TRBJ2-5; 8 nucleotides line up with TRBD2. Germline values: CDR1 SGHVS, CDR2 FQNEAQ. Trimming cost V 3 bases and J 2 bases; bases outside gene matches: 5. The CDR3 runs 15 residues. DNA for the CDR3: TGTGCCAGCAGCTTGTCTAGCGGGCTGCAAGAGACCCAGTACTTC. Its protein product is CASSLSSGLQETQYF.

The V gene is TRBV15, the J gene TRBJ1-5; possibly TRBD1 for D (5 bases). Germline V CDR1 and CDR2: LNHNV, YYDKDF (reference sequence). CDR3 length: 13 residues. The V end lost 3 bases, the J end lost 8 bases, and 11 bases lay between the germline ends. The CDR3 nucleotides are TGTGCCACCAGCAGGGGGGGTACCAAGCCCCAGCATTTT. Its protein is CATSRGGTKPQHF.

V gene TRBV27 combines with J gene TRBJ1-1; TRBD1 might be the D (6 bases). This CDR3 spans 14 amino acids. Trimming cost V 2 bases and J 8 bases, with 15 bases left between them. Germline lookup yields CDR1 MNHEY and CDR2 SMNVEV (reference sequence). The CDR3 spells CASSLMGQQLEAFF. The CDR3 region has the DNA TGTGCCAGCAGTTTAATGGGACAACAACTCGAAGCTTTCTTT.

J is TRBJ2-3 and V is TRBV11-2; D uncertain. The ends were cut back, 4 bases at V and 4 bases at J, with 15 bases in the middle. The germline gives CDR1 SGHAT, CDR2 FQNNGV. The CDR3 totals 15 residues. The CDR3 DNA reads as TGTGCCAGCAGCTCAAGTCCGACATGGGCAGATACGCAGTATTTT. Amino acid sequence: CASSSSPTWADTQYF. Full variable domain (outside the CDR3, taken from reference TRBV11-2 and TRBJ2-3): EAGVAQSPRYKIIEKRQSVAFWCNPISGHATLYWYQQILGQGPKLLIQFQNNGVVDDSQLPKDRFSAERLKGVDSTLKIQPAKLEDSAVYLCASSSSPTWADTQYFGPGTRLTVL.

The sample holds one count of this clone. V and J are TRBV6-1 and TRBJ1-2, with 9 bases aligning to TRBD1. CDR3 length: 14 residues. Germline CDR1 reads MNHNS; CDR2 reads SASEGT. V lost 0 bases, J lost 9 bases, and 5 bases stayed unmatched. In DNA, the CDR3 is TGTGCCAGCAGTGAAGCGGGACAGGGAGGTAGCTACACCTTC. Protein product: CASSEAGQGGSYTF.

This clone came up a few times. V usage is TRBV5-8 and J usage is TRBJ1-1; D is unresolved. With 3 bases removed from V and 3 bases from J, the gap between germline ends came to 3 bases. Germline V gives CDR1 SGHTS, CDR2 YDEGEE. CDR3 length: 11 residues. In nucleotides, the CDR3 is TGTGCCAGCAGCTCGTACACTGAAGCTTTCTTT. It codes for CASSSYTEAFF.